One TCR beta chain is described in this entry. The antigen remains unidentified. These data belong to a study of tumor and adjacent non-tumor tissue in lung cancer. Study-wide background: Samples averaged approximately 3.9 million productive TCRbeta reads each.

Per germline, CDR1 SGHNT and CDR2 YENEEA. This CDR3 contains 15 residues. The V and J ends lost 8 bases and 4 bases respectively, with 21 bases between them. Study findings and constraints: Significantly higher TCR diversity was found in tumor than normal lung.

TCRbeta libraries were built with three rounds of nested PCR, modified from ARM-PCR. TCRdb independently ran MiXCR on the multiplex PCR reads; one entry per CDR3 protein. The table has 200,000 or so distinct CDR3 sequences, about two thirds seen once. RNA was extracted from bulk tissue without any cell sorting. The chain links TRBV11-3 to TRBJ2-7; a possible D gene is TRBD2 (6 bases). The material sequenced was lung tumor tissue. The TCR originated in a man aged 55 to 70 with non-small cell lung cancer. The CDR3 spells CASDSAAGIEYEQYF. The CDR3 DNA reads as TGTGCCAGCGACTCCGCAGCGGGCATCGAATACGAGCAGTACTTC.